This TCR beta chain was captured by sequencing in a study of blood T cells in healthy people across ages. Whole-study results and caveats: Both higher diversity and more naive CD4+ cells marked long-lived donors when set against aged donors.

Combining a sample-barcoded 5' primer with a J-beta primer mix, a second PCR ran for about 7 to 12 cycles. TCRdb re-derived calls from the 5' RACE reads in MiXCR, one entry per CDR3 protein. The table shows 650,000 to 1,000,000 distinct CDR3 sequences, with about 47% occurring only once. As for this clonotype: What it binds is not known. Germline and junction disagree at one end, which may indicate a read error.

The CDR3 is 12 amino acids. Germline V lookup: CDR1 LNHDA, CDR2 SQIVND (reference sequence). The chain carries TRBV19 and TRBJ2-2, with D unclear. The sample comprised blood. This receptor was taken from a man older than 75 in good health. Written as DNA, the CDR3 is TGTGCCAATAGTCCGACGATCGGGGAGCTGTTTTTT. This sequence encodes CANSPTIGELFF.